One and the same sample provided the 14 T cell receptor beta chains below, sequenced in a study of Tregs in tolerant kidney transplant recipients. Their antigens remain unidentified. The method was immunoSEQ multiplex PCR; TCRdb's version includes in-frame clones alone and lacks a portion of them. This table holds several hundred clones, about two fifths found once. The sequencing input was Tregs from blood cultured with allogeneic cells. The receptors shown here come from a human patient who received a combined kidney and bone marrow transplant. These T cells may partly come from the graft donor.

Concerning this clone itself: It is likely a read error: a sequence one base away is far more abundant. The rearrangement links TRBV7-8 to TRBJ2-2, with 9 nucleotides matching TRBD2. The CDR3 is 16 residues long. Looked up from germline, CDR1 is SGHVS and CDR2 is FQNEAQ. Here the CDR3 DNA reads TGTGCCAGCTGCTTATGGGCGGGGGGGGCCACCGGGGAGCTGTTTTTT. It encodes CASCLWAGGATGELFF.

The genes are TRBV2 and TRBJ1-2, with 8 positions matching TRBD1. Germline V CDR1 and CDR2: SNHLY, FYNNEI. V trimming: 6 bases; J trimming: 4 bases; junction bases outside the gene matches: 7. The CDR3 consists of 14 residues. CDR3 residues: CASRETGARYGYTF. The CDR3 nucleotides are TGTGCCAGCAGGGAGACAGGGGCTCGCTATGGCTACACCTTC.

The chain has TRBV6-1 and TRBJ1-2; D is unresolved. Deletions cut 1 base from V and 4 bases from J, with 19 bases between. This CDR3 is 17 amino acids long. Germline CDR1 reads MNHNS; CDR2 reads SASEGT. For the CDR3, the DNA is TGTGCCAGCAGTGAAGGACACCCTATGCGAAAGACCTATGGCTACACCTTC. Its protein is CASSEGHPMRKTYGYTF.

Only a few counts were recorded for this clone. The genes are TRBV11-2 and TRBJ2-5; D is unresolved. V lost 6 bases and J 5 bases, leaving 4 bases between the germline ends. CDR1 SGHAT and CDR2 FQNNGV come from the germline V gene. The CDR3 contains 10 residues. CDR3 DNA sequence: TGTGCCAGCAGTGCGGAGACCCAGTACTTC. Its translation is CASSAETQYF.

The DNA for the CDR3 is TGTGCCAGCAGCCCACGGGGGACACGGGGGGAGACCCAGTACTTC. Translating it yields CASSPRGTRGETQYF. V gene TRBV7-6 combines with J gene TRBJ2-5, with D possibly called TRBD1 or TRBD2 (6 bases each). Germline V CDR1 and CDR2: SGHVS, FNYEAQ. V was shortened by 5 bases and J by 5 bases, with 18 bases between the two germline ends. The CDR3 has 15 residues.

The J gene is TRBJ2-7, the V gene TRBV5-5, with D unresolved. The CDR3 loop spans 14 amino acids. With 4 bases removed from V and 6 bases from J, the gap between germline ends came to 17 bases. Germline V gene sequence: CDR1 SGHKS, CDR2 YYEKEE (reference sequence). CDR3 residues: CASSPDPLLREQYF. The DNA of the CDR3 is TGTGCCAGCAGCCCGGACCCCCTGCTGCGCGAGCAGTACTTC.

This chain links TRBV15 with TRBJ2-3; perhaps TRBD1 as D (5 bases). CDR3 length: 14 residues. V was trimmed by 0 bases and J by 3 bases, leaving 7 bases between them. Germline-derived CDR1 and CDR2 are LNHNV and YYDKDF (reference sequence). In DNA form, the CDR3 reads TGTGCCACCAGCAGAGATCCAGGGACAGATACGCAGTATTTT. This translates into CATSRDPGTDTQYF.

This clone has just a few counts. V gene TRBV11-1 combines with J gene TRBJ2-5, with D perhaps assigned TRBD1 or TRBD2 (6 bases each). V was clipped by 5 bases and J by 5 bases, with 21 bases between them. There are 16 residues in the CDR3. Germline V gene data show CDR1 as SGHAT and CDR2 as FQDESV (reference sequence). The CDR3 sequence: CASSPRGRSDGETQYF. The CDR3 nucleotides are TGTGCCAGCAGCCCACGGGGGCGGTCGGACGGGGAGACCCAGTACTTC.

The CDR3 loop reads CASSHGAQADTQYF. CDR3 sequence (DNA): TGTGCCAGCAGTCACGGGGCACAAGCAGATACGCAGTATTTT. The chain recombines TRBV6-6 with TRBJ2-3; D possibly uses TRBD1 or TRBD2 (5 bases each). The CDR3 totals 14 residues. Germline loops: CDR1 MNHNY, CDR2 SVGAGI (reference sequence). Between the trimmed V and J ends, which lost 5 bases and 4 bases, there was a span of 13 bases.

The chain links TRBV25-1 to TRBJ2-7; no clear D. The V end was cut by 6 bases, the J end by 5 bases, with 8 bases between. The length of the CDR3 is 11 residues. Germline CDR1 MGHDK, CDR2 SYGVNS. The CDR3: CASSLWDEQYF. CDR3 coding DNA: TGTGCCAGCAGCCTCTGGGACGAGCAGTACTTC.

On this clone: This probably arose from a read error, given a far larger clone one base away. The identical CDR3 is also encoded by other nucleotide sequences in the sample. The chain links TRBV5-5 to TRBJ1-6; no firm D call. Germline values: CDR1 SGHKS, CDR2 YYEKEE (reference sequence). The CDR3 loop spans 14 amino acids. V dropped 2 bases and J dropped 7 bases, with 10 bases sitting between them. CDR3: CASSLGRPNSPLHF. In nucleotides, the CDR3 is TGTGCCAGCAGCTTAGGACGACCGAATTCACCCCTCCACTTT.

A remark on this clone: The likely explanation is a read error, given a far larger clone one base away. The V gene is TRBV5-1, the J gene TRBJ1-5, with D unresolved. The V gene's germline CDR1 is SGHRS and CDR2 YFSETQ. The CDR3 contains 15 residues. This CDR3 is CASSLEGHDNQPHHF. CDR3 bases: TGCGCCAGCAGCTTGGAGGGCCATGACAATCAGCCCCATCATTTT. Full variable domain (missing parts from reference TRBV5-1 and TRBJ1-5): KAGVTQTPRYLIKTRGQQVTLSCSPISGHRSVSWYQQTPGQGLQFLFEYFSETQRNKGNFPGRFSGRQFSNSRSEMNVSTLELGDSALYLCASSLEGHDNQPHHFGDGTRLSIL.

In the case of this clone: A far larger clone differs by one base, so this is likely a read error. The chain employs TRBV6-5 and TRBJ2-5, with D maybe TRBD2 (7 bases). The CDR3 loop spans 14 amino acids. Germline V lookup: CDR1 MNHEY, CDR2 SVGAGI. The CDR3 nucleotides read TGTGCCATCAGTGCGGCTAGTGGGGGGGCGGACCAGTACTTC. Translating it yields CAISAASGGADQYF.

The J gene is TRBJ2-3, the V gene TRBV7-2; D gene uncertain. The V and J ends lost 1 base and 1 base respectively, with 6 bases between them. Per the germline V gene, CDR1 is SGHTA and CDR2 is FQGNSA. The CDR3 sequence is 14 residues long. CDR3 in amino acids: CASSLVRGTDTQYF. The CDR3 DNA sequence: TGTGCCAGCAGCTTAGTTAGAGGCACAGATACGCAGTATTTT.